This is a list of T cell receptor beta chains from one sample in a study of technical replicates of blood from a few donors. TCRdb keeps only in-frame clones here, not all; method: immunoSEQ multiplex PCR. Of over 70,000 clones listed, roughly 96% are singletons. Sequencing used T cells isolated from PBMCs. These receptors all come from a human donor in good health. Each CDR3 is given with its conserved first and last residue. A D gene is named only where the DNA matches it firmly. Not every row has a clone size; where given, it reads once, few, many or a size class.

J gene: TRBJ1-2
V gene: TRBV4-1
clone size: NA
D gene: TRBD1
CDR3 DNA: TGCGCCAGCACCCTTATACAGGGGGTTAACTATGGCTACACCTTC
CDR3 protein: CASTLIQGVNYGYTF

J gene: TRBJ1-1
V gene: TRBV29-1
clone size: NA
D gene: TRBD1
CDR3 DNA: TGCAGCGTTGAGACAGGGGCAGGCACTGAAGCTTTCTTT
CDR3 protein: CSVETGAGTEAFF

J gene: TRBJ2-3
V gene: TRBV10-3
clone size: NA
D gene: TRBD2
CDR3 DNA: TGTGCCATCAGGACTAGCGGGAGGGTGAGAGATACGCAGTATTTT
CDR3 protein: CAIRTSGRVRDTQYF

J gene: TRBJ2-1
V gene: TRBV27
clone size: NA
D gene: TRBD2
CDR3 DNA: TGTGCCAGCAGTTTAAGGTCTAGCGGATCCCTGAATGAGCAGTTCTTC
CDR3 protein: CASSLRSSGSLNEQFF

J gene: TRBJ1-1
V gene: TRBV5-4
clone size: NA
D gene: TRBD1
CDR3 DNA: TGTGCCAGCAGCTGGGGACAGGGGCCAACTAAAGCTTTCTTT
CDR3 protein: CASSWGQGPTKAFF

J gene: TRBJ1-1
V gene: TRBV20-1
clone size: few
D gene: NA
CDR3 DNA: TGCAGTGCTCGAGTCGACACTGAAGCTTTCTTT
CDR3 protein: CSARVDTEAFF

J gene: TRBJ2-7
V gene: TRBV4-1
clone size: NA
D gene: TRBD1
CDR3 DNA: TGCGCCAGCAGCCGGGACCGGGACAGGGGGGACTACGAGCAGTACTTC
CDR3 protein: CASSRDRDRGDYEQYF

J gene: TRBJ2-7
V gene: TRBV5-1
clone size: NA
D gene: TRBD1
CDR3 DNA: TGCGCCAGCAGCACCCTTGACAGGGGCAGCTCCTACGAGCAGTACTTC
CDR3 protein: CASSTLDRGSSYEQYF

J gene: TRBJ2-2
V gene: TRBV6-5
clone size: NA
D gene: TRBD2
CDR3 DNA: TGTGCCAGCAGTTACTCTCTTGGGACTAGCGGGAGTGCGCTGTTTTTT
CDR3 protein: CASSYSLGTSGSALFF

J gene: TRBJ2-1
V gene: TRBV7-6
clone size: NA
D gene: TRBD2
CDR3 DNA: TGTGCCAGCAGCAGGCCCTCCGGCGGGGGGGATGAGCAGTTCTTC
CDR3 protein: CASSRPSGGGDEQFF

J gene: TRBJ2-5
V gene: TRBV2
clone size: NA
D gene: TRBD2
CDR3 DNA: TGTGCCAGCAGTGAATGGCCTAGCGGGAGTGGGTACTTC
CDR3 protein: CASSEWPSGSGYF

J gene: TRBJ2-5
V gene: TRBV19
clone size: NA
D gene: TRBD2
CDR3 DNA: TGTGCCAGTACCATGCGGGCGGGAGTCTTTGAGACCCAGTACTTC
CDR3 protein: CASTMRAGVFETQYF

J gene: TRBJ1-2
V gene: TRBV7-2
clone size: NA
D gene: NA
CDR3 DNA: TGTGCCAGCAGCTTAGTAAGATCAGGGATCCTTAATGGCTACACCTTC
CDR3 protein: CASSLVRSGILNGYTF

J gene: TRBJ1-2
V gene: TRBV2
clone size: NA
D gene: TRBD1
CDR3 DNA: TGTGCCAGCAGTGAAGCGGGACAGCAGAACTATGGCTACACCTTC
CDR3 protein: CASSEAGQQNYGYTF

J gene: TRBJ2-5
V gene: TRBV5-4
clone size: NA
D gene: NA
CDR3 DNA: TGTGCCAGCAGCCAACTAGGGATCTCGGGGGGCTTCCATGAGACCCAGTACTTC
CDR3 protein: CASSQLGISGGFHETQYF

J gene: TRBJ2-7
V gene: TRBV5-1
clone size: NA
D gene: NA
CDR3 DNA: TGCGCCAGCAGCTTGGTGGCCGGAGCCTACGAGCAGTACTTC
CDR3 protein: CASSLVAGAYEQYF

J gene: TRBJ2-5
V gene: TRBV6-1
clone size: NA
D gene: TRBD1
CDR3 DNA: TGTGCCAGCAGTGCCCGGGACAGGCAAGAGACCCAGTACTTC
CDR3 protein: CASSARDRQETQYF

J gene: TRBJ2-3
V gene: TRBV19
clone size: NA
D gene: TRBD2
CDR3 DNA: TGTGCCAGTAGGGATAGCGGGGGCTCCCGCCCAGATACGCAGTATTTT
CDR3 protein: CASRDSGGSRPDTQYF

J gene: TRBJ1-1
V gene: TRBV5-6
clone size: NA
D gene: NA
CDR3 DNA: TGTGCCAGCAGCTTGATGGGGGCCACTGAAGCTTTCTTT
CDR3 protein: CASSLMGATEAFF

J gene: TRBJ2-7
V gene: TRBV25-1
clone size: once
D gene: TRBD1
CDR3 DNA: TGTGCCAGCAGTGAAGATTCCGGGACAGGGTCCTACGAGCAGTACTTC
CDR3 protein: CASSEDSGTGSYEQYF

J gene: TRBJ2-6
V gene: TRBV10-2
clone size: NA
D gene: NA
CDR3 DNA: TGCGCCAGCACCAACTCTGGGGCCAACGTCCTGACTTTC
CDR3 protein: CASTNSGANVLTF

J gene: TRBJ1-5
V gene: TRBV28
clone size: NA
D gene: TRBD1
CDR3 DNA: TGTGCCAGCAGTCCCCCCCGTGGGACAGGATATAGCAATCAGCCCCAGCATTTT
CDR3 protein: CASSPPRGTGYSNQPQHF

J gene: TRBJ1-1
V gene: TRBV29-1
clone size: NA
D gene: NA
CDR3 DNA: TGCAGCGTTGAAGAATGGCTGGCACCTGAAGCTTTCTTT
CDR3 protein: CSVEEWLAPEAFF

J gene: TRBJ2-7
V gene: TRBV2
clone size: NA
D gene: NA
CDR3 DNA: TGTGCCAGCAGCGATCTGGAGGGCCAGCAGTACTTC
CDR3 protein: CASSDLEGQQYF

J gene: TRBJ2-7
V gene: TRBV9
clone size: NA
D gene: TRBD1
CDR3 DNA: TGTGCCAGCAACAGACAGGGGGCCACCTACGAGCAGTACTTC
CDR3 protein: CASNRQGATYEQYF

J gene: TRBJ2-1
V gene: TRBV14
clone size: NA
D gene: TRBD2
CDR3 DNA: TGTGCCAGCAGCCTTGGACTAGCTGGCCCCTACAATGAGCAGTTCTTC
CDR3 protein: CASSLGLAGPYNEQFF

J gene: TRBJ2-1
V gene: TRBV18
clone size: NA
D gene: TRBD2
CDR3 DNA: TGTGCCAGCTCACTGGGACTAGCGAGGACCAATGAGCAGTTCTTC
CDR3 protein: CASSLGLARTNEQFF

J gene: TRBJ2-7
V gene: TRBV10-1
clone size: NA
D gene: NA
CDR3 DNA: TGCGCCAGCAGTGAAGGGTCGGCGGGAACATCCTACGAGCAGTACTTC
CDR3 protein: CASSEGSAGTSYEQYF

J gene: TRBJ1-4
V gene: TRBV19
clone size: NA
D gene: NA
CDR3 DNA: TGTGCCAGTAGGTTGGACCTAAGAGGAGGAACTAATGAAAAACTGTTTTTT
CDR3 protein: CASRLDLRGGTNEKLFF

J gene: TRBJ2-5
V gene: TRBV5-1
clone size: NA
D gene: NA
CDR3 DNA: TGCGCCAGCAGCTTGGCCGGTACGAGGGTCCGAGGGCAAGAGACCCAGTACTTC
CDR3 protein: CASSLAGTRVRGQETQYF

J gene: TRBJ2-2
V gene: TRBV2
clone size: once
D gene: TRBD1
CDR3 DNA: TGTGCCAGCGGGGACAGGGGGGTATCCGGGGAGCTGTTTTTT
CDR3 protein: CASGDRGVSGELFF

J gene: TRBJ2-7
V gene: TRBV6-1
clone size: NA
D gene: NA
CDR3 DNA: TGTGCCAGCAGTGAAGAAAGAACAGGGACCTACGAGCAGTACTTC
CDR3 protein: CASSEERTGTYEQYF

J gene: TRBJ2-2
V gene: TRBV11-2
clone size: NA
D gene: TRBD1
CDR3 DNA: TGTGCCAGCGCGACAGGGGGCGATGTTTACACCGGGGAGCTGTTTTTT
CDR3 protein: CASATGGDVYTGELFF

J gene: TRBJ2-7
V gene: TRBV2
clone size: once
D gene: NA
CDR3 DNA: TGTGCCAGCGGGCTTGGAGGGGCTGGCTACGAGCAGTACTTC
CDR3 protein: CASGLGGAGYEQYF

J gene: TRBJ1-5
V gene: TRBV14
clone size: NA
D gene: NA
CDR3 DNA: TGTGCCAGCAGCCAAGGAGGCAGGGCCATGGGGCCCCAGCATTTT
CDR3 protein: CASSQGGRAMGPQHF

J gene: TRBJ2-1
V gene: TRBV5-6
clone size: NA
D gene: TRBD2
CDR3 DNA: TGTGCCAGCAGCCCGAGACTAGCGGGACTTCTTAACTCCTACAATGAGCAGTTCTTC
CDR3 protein: CASSPRLAGLLNSYNEQFF

J gene: TRBJ2-7
V gene: TRBV7-9
clone size: NA
D gene: TRBD2
CDR3 DNA: TGTGCCAGCAGCTTAGTGGCAGTACCGGGACTAGCGAACTACGAGCAGTACTTC
CDR3 protein: CASSLVAVPGLANYEQYF

J gene: TRBJ2-1
V gene: TRBV5-6
clone size: NA
D gene: NA
CDR3 DNA: TGTGCCAGCAGCTTGGCCTATATCGAGCAGTTCTTC
CDR3 protein: CASSLAYIEQFF

J gene: TRBJ1-1
V gene: TRBV7-9
clone size: NA
D gene: NA
CDR3 DNA: TGTGCCAGCAGCTTAGGCCCCTCCGAGGCTTTCTTT
CDR3 protein: CASSLGPSEAFF

J gene: TRBJ2-1
V gene: TRBV19
clone size: NA
D gene: TRBD2
CDR3 DNA: TGTGCCAGTAGCTCTATTAGCGGGCATTCCTACAATGAGCAGTTCTTC
CDR3 protein: CASSSISGHSYNEQFF

J gene: TRBJ1-2
V gene: TRBV6-5
clone size: NA
D gene: TRBD1
CDR3 DNA: TGTGCCAGCAGTTTACGACAGGGTGGCTACACCTTC
CDR3 protein: CASSLRQGGYTF

J gene: TRBJ1-5
V gene: TRBV19
clone size: NA
D gene: NA
CDR3 DNA: TGTGCCAGTGGGCCGGGATCTAGCAATCAGCCCCAGCATTTT
CDR3 protein: CASGPGSSNQPQHF

J gene: TRBJ2-3
V gene: TRBV2
clone size: NA
D gene: TRBD2
CDR3 DNA: TGTGCCAACCGTAACGGGGGGGCCCTACAATATGATACGCAGTATTTT
CDR3 protein: CANRNGGALQYDTQYF

J gene: TRBJ1-3
V gene: TRBV28
clone size: NA
D gene: NA
CDR3 DNA: TGTGCCAGCGGGACTTCTGGAAACACCATATATTTT
CDR3 protein: CASGTSGNTIYF

J gene: TRBJ2-2
V gene: TRBV2
clone size: NA
D gene: NA
CDR3 DNA: TGTGCCAGCCACTACTGGCCTTCGAACACCGGGGAGCTGTTTTTT
CDR3 protein: CASHYWPSNTGELFF

J gene: TRBJ2-5
V gene: TRBV4-2
clone size: NA
D gene: TRBD2
CDR3 DNA: TGTGCCAGCAGCCAAGATTCGGCGGGAGGTGAAGAGACCCAGTACTTC
CDR3 protein: CASSQDSAGGEETQYF

J gene: TRBJ2-3
V gene: TRBV11-2
clone size: NA
D gene: TRBD2
CDR3 DNA: TGTGCCAGCAGCTTCGGGACTAGCGGCACAGATACGCAGTATTTT
CDR3 protein: CASSFGTSGTDTQYF

J gene: TRBJ2-7
V gene: TRBV6-6
clone size: once
D gene: TRBD1
CDR3 DNA: TGTGCCAGCAGCCCCCCCGGACAGGGCGGCGAGCAGTACTTC
CDR3 protein: CASSPPGQGGEQYF

J gene: TRBJ1-4
V gene: TRBV5-4
clone size: NA
D gene: NA
CDR3 DNA: TGTGCCAGCAGCCGAGACAGCTCAACTAATGAAAAACTGTTTTTT
CDR3 protein: CASSRDSSTNEKLFF

J gene: TRBJ1-4
V gene: TRBV2
clone size: NA
D gene: NA
CDR3 DNA: TGTGCCAGCAGTGAACGCGGGGTTCAACTGTTTTTT
CDR3 protein: CASSERGVQLFF

J gene: TRBJ1-3
V gene: TRBV30
clone size: NA
D gene: TRBD1
CDR3 DNA: TGTGCCTGGAGGAACAGGGGCGGAAACACCATATATTTT
CDR3 protein: CAWRNRGGNTIYF

J gene: TRBJ2-1
V gene: TRBV4-2
clone size: NA
D gene: NA
CDR3 DNA: TGTGCCAGCAGCCAATTCCGGGAAACCTACAATGAGCAGTTCTTC
CDR3 protein: CASSQFRETYNEQFF

J gene: TRBJ2-5
V gene: TRBV19
clone size: NA
D gene: TRBD2
CDR3 DNA: TGTGCCAGTAGTATTTTAGCGGGGGGGCGCCAAGAGACCCAGTACTTC
CDR3 protein: CASSILAGGRQETQYF